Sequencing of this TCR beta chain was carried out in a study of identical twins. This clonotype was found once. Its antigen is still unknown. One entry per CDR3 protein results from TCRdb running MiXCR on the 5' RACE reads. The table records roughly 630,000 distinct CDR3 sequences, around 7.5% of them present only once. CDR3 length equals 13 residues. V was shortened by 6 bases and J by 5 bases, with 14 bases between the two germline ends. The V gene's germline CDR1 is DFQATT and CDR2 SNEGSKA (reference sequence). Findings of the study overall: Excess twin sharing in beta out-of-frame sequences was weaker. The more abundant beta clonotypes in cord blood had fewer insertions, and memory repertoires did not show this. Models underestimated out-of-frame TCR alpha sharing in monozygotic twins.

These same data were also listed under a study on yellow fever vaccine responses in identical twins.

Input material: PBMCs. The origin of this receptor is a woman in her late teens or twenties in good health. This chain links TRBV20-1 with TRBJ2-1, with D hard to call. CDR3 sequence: CSAGSFIHNEQFF. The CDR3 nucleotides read TGCAGTGCGGGCTCCTTCATACACAATGAGCAGTTCTTC.